This T cell receptor (beta chain) originates from a study of blood T cell repertoires in COVID-19. Study summary: From the United States, Italy and Spain came samples of acute and convalescent COVID-19. Sample material is recorded as cDNA or gDNA derived from T cells, B-cell-depleted T cells, or PBMCs.

Seattle's cohort entered during active infection and was followed longitudinally. In the original workflow: Cell counts per sample came from amplifying reference gene primers. Sequenced by immunoSEQ multiplex PCR; TCRdb stores in-frame clones only, minus some. That table gives V, J and clone size, and the DNA gave D and trimming. This table has approximately 38,000 clones, 70% to 90% appearing once. The germline gives CDR1 LNHDA, CDR2 SQIVND (reference sequence). This CDR3 is 15 amino acids long. V lost 3 bases to trimming and J lost 3 bases; unmatched junction nucleotides: 7. The chain has TRBV19 and TRBJ1-2; 7 positions agree with TRBD1. Sequencing input: peripheral blood. The TCR was taken from a man aged 60 to 69 with COVID-19, enrolled during active disease. The CDR3 nucleotides read TGTGCCAGTAGTATCTTCCGGACAGGAGACTATGGCTACACCTTC. Residues: CASSIFRTGDYGYTF.